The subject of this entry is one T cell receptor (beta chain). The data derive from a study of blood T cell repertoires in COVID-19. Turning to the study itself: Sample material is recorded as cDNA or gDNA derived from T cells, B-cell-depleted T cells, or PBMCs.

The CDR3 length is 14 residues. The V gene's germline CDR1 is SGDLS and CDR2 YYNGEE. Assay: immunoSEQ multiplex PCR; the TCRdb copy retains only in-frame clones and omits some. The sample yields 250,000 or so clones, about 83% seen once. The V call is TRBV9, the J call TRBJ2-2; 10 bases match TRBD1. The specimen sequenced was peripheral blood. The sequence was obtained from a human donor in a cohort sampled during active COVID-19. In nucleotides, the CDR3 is TGTGCGAGTACCGGGACAGGGGCCACCGGGGAGCTGTTTTTT. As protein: CASTGTGATGELFF.